The next 2 T cell receptor beta chains were all read from a single sample in a study of prognosis after radiotherapy for stage I lung cancer. Multiplex PCR, run in two rounds, amplified TCR beta CDR3 from genomic DNA. Primers targeting each individual TRBV and TRBJ gene were applied in first-round PCR. TCRdb processed the multiplex PCR reads anew with MiXCR; each CDR3 protein has one entry. The table shows about 51,000 distinct CDR3 sequences, with roughly 36% occurring only once. The starting material was PBMCs, obtained before or after stereotactic body radiation therapy (not recorded which). The receptors shown here come from a donor aged 50 or older with non-small cell lung cancer.

This clonotype was seen ten or more times. The V gene is TRBV20-1, the J gene TRBJ2-1, with 10 bases identical to TRBD2. V was pared by 5 bases and J by 9 bases, with 16 bases of the junction left unmatched. From germline, CDR1 is DFQATT and CDR2 SNEGSKA (reference sequence). This CDR3 has 16 residues. The CDR3 reads CSASSPSSGSFGEQFF. In DNA, the CDR3 is TGCAGTGCTTCCTCCCCGTCTAGCGGGAGTTTCGGTGAGCAGTTCTTC.

Concerning this clonotype itself: A much larger clone differs from this one at a single base, so this may be a read error. CDR3 nucleotides: TGTGCCAGCAGCAGCTATGGCCAGGGACCAGGCTACACCTTC. Encoded protein: CASSSYGQGPGYTF. The chain combines TRBV5-6 with TRBJ1-2, with D perhaps TRBD1 (5 bases). V lost 4 bases and J 8 bases, leaving 18 bases between the germline ends. Germline CDR1 and CDR2: SGHDT and YYEEEE. The CDR3 runs 14 residues.